Sequencing of this T cell receptor beta chain was carried out in a study of tumor-infiltrating lymphocytes in oesophageal squamous cell carcinoma. Using its own MiXCR run on the PCR reads, TCRdb lists one record per CDR3 protein. The repertoire consists of about 10,000 distinct CDR3 sequences, with roughly 53% occurring once and the leading ten covering approximately 42%. This clonotype appeared a single time. The CDR3 totals 15 residues. Germline lookup yields CDR1 SGHVS and CDR2 FNYEAQ. The chain joins TRBV7-6 to TRBJ2-6; D call uncertain. The DNA matches TRBJ2-7 better at its end, which makes the J call doubtful. The sequenced sample consisted of esophageal tumor tissue. The sequence derives from a female donor with esophageal squamous cell carcinoma. The CDR3 loop is CASSPSSSAPDTQYF. As DNA, the CDR3 is TGTGCCAGCAGCCCGTCTAGTTCCGCCCCAGATACGCAGTACTTC.